These 3 T cell receptor beta chains were sequenced from one sample in a study of yellow fever vaccine responses in identical twins. MiXCR was run by TCRdb on the RT-PCR reads, yielding one entry per CDR3 protein. The sample records 800 to 950 distinct CDR3 sequences, roughly 84% being singletons. Specimen: T cells from blood (PBMCs), unsorted or a sorted subset (not recorded which), collected before or after yellow fever vaccination (not recorded which). The receptors stem from a woman between 18 and 30 years old who received the yellow fever vaccine.

The rearrangement joins TRBV11-1 to TRBJ2-1; D remains ambiguous. Germline lookup yields CDR1 SGHAT and CDR2 FQDESV (reference sequence). The CDR3 length is 14 residues. V dropped 5 bases and J dropped 8 bases, with 16 bases sitting between them. The CDR3 coding sequence is TGTGCCAGCAGCGTGCTGATGAACCGGGATGAGCAGTTCTTC. It codes for CASSVLMNRDEQFF. Variable domain in full (rest from reference TRBV11-1 and TRBJ2-1): EAEVAQSPRYKITEKSQAVAFWCDPISGHATLYWYRQILGQGPELLVQFQDESVVDDSQLPKDRFSAERLKGVDSTLKIQPAELGDSAMYLCASSVLMNRDEQFFGPGTRLTVL.

The CDR3: CASSSGQGALEPQHF. CDR3 DNA sequence: TGTGCCAGCTCATCGGGACAGGGGGCCCTCGAGCCCCAGCATTTT. J is TRBJ1-5 and V is TRBV18; 12 bases fit TRBD1. This CDR3 region has 15 residues. The V and J ends lost 5 bases and 8 bases, in that order; junction bases with no gene match: 7. CDR1 is KGHSH and CDR2 is LQKENI in the germline V gene.

The rearrangement uses TRBV6-2 or TRBV6-3 and TRBJ1-3; D possibly corresponds to TRBD1 (6 bases). V was shortened by 6 bases and J by 2 bases, with 14 bases between the two germline ends. Germline V CDR1 and CDR2: MNHEY, SVGEGT. CDR3 length: 15 amino acids. The CDR3 spells CASSRTGTPGNTIYF. The CDR3 region has the DNA TGTGCCAGCAGCCGTACAGGGACGCCTGGAAACACCATATATTTT.